Listed here are 9 T cell receptor beta chains from one sample, sequenced in a study of post-analysis software for immune sequencing data. No cognate antigen is known for these TCRs. Overall study findings and caveats: With TRBV5-6, TRBV5-1 and TRBV20-1 included, about five TRBV segments were more frequent in patients than in controls.

Built from TCR beta cDNA, the libraries had unique molecular identifiers in them. One entry per CDR3 protein results from TCRdb running MiXCR on the PCR reads. The repertoire includes about 200,000 distinct CDR3 sequences, around 30% of them detected once, and about 3.4% sits in the top ten. Sequencing was done on a sample of blood. Source of these receptors: a girl between 2 and 17 years old with multiple sclerosis.

CDR3 residues: CASSQPPGTEAFF. As DNA, the CDR3 is TGCGCCAGCAGCCAACCTCCGGGCACTGAAGCTTTCTTT. This chain joins TRBV4-1 and TRBJ1-1; D ambiguous. The V and J ends lost 2 bases and 4 bases respectively, with 8 bases between them. In germline, CDR1 is MGHRA, CDR2 YSYEKL. The CDR3 loop spans 13 amino acids.

The V call is TRBV11-3, the J call TRBJ2-1, with 7 bases lining up with TRBD1. The CDR3 has 17 residues. The ends lost 5 bases at V and 0 bases at J; junction bases unmatched: 10. From germline, CDR1 is SGHNT and CDR2 YENEEA. The CDR3 DNA reads TGTGCCAGCAGCGAAACGCCCGGGGACAGCTCCTACAATGAGCAGTTCTTC. Translation: CASSETPGDSSYNEQFF. Drawing the rest from reference TRBV11-3 and TRBJ2-1, the complete variable domain is EAGVVQSPRYKIIEKKQPVAFWCNPISGHNTLYWYLQNLGQGPELLIRYENEEAVDDSQLPKDRFSAERLKGVDSTLKIQPAELGDSAVYLCASSETPGDSSYNEQFFGPGTRLTVL.

This clonotype appeared a few times. Compared with germline, one end of the junction differs, possibly owing to a read error. The chain has TRBV7-7 and TRBJ2-2, with no clear D. Germline V CDR1 and CDR2: SSHAT, FNYEAQ (reference sequence). The CDR3 length is 14 residues. The CDR3 reads CASSFGGNTGELFF. The CDR3 DNA reads TGTGCTAGCAGCTTTGGCGGGAACACCGGGGAGCTGTTTTTT.

V is TRBV18 and J is TRBJ1-2, with 10 bases that match TRBD1. This CDR3 has 15 residues. Germline values: CDR1 KGHSH, CDR2 LQKENI. V gave up 3 bases and J gave up 6 bases; unmatched junction bases: 7. The CDR3 region has the DNA TGTGCCAGCTCACCCGAACAGACAGGGGGCGATGGCTACACCTTC. Translation gives CASSPEQTGGDGYTF.

This clonotype was counted between two and nine times. This chain uses TRBV7-9 with TRBJ2-5; D unresolved. The assigned J gene may be wrong: the sequence end matches TRBJ2-7 better. The CDR3 runs to 11 residues. Germline CDR1 SEHNR, CDR2 FQNEAQ (reference sequence). DNA for the CDR3: TGTGCCAGCAGCTTATACCACGAGCAGTACTTC. Translation gives CASSLYHEQYF.

This clonotype was observed a few times. V is TRBV3-1 and J is TRBJ2-7; TRBD2 aligns across 7 bases. The CDR3 loop spans 12 amino acids. The ends lost 3 bases at V and 9 bases at J; junction bases unmatched: 5. CDR1 is LGHDT and CDR2 is YNNKEL in the germline V gene (reference sequence). The CDR3 nucleotides are TGTGCCAGCAGCCATTCAGGGAGGGTGCAGTACTTC. This encodes CASSHSGRVQYF.

The table lists this clonotype with many counts. The chain employs TRBV12-3 or TRBV12-4 and TRBJ2-7; D is possibly TRBD2 (5 bases). This CDR3 comprises 13 residues. Deletions cut 5 bases from V and 6 bases from J, with 14 bases between. The CDR3 DNA is TGTGCCAGCAGTCCGCGGGTTCAGAGCGAGCAGTACTTC. Residues: CASSPRVQSEQYF.

The chain is built from TRBV5-1 and TRBJ2-5; D might be TRBD2 (5 bases). Germline CDR1 is SGHRS and CDR2 is YFSETQ. V lost 4 bases to trimming and J lost 1 base, with 11 bases between them. The CDR3 contains 14 residues. The CDR3 loop is CASSLVRGQETQYF. The CDR3 region has the DNA TGCGCCAGCAGCCTAGTCCGGGGCCAAGAGACCCAGTACTTC.

Worth noting for this clonotype: A single base separates this from a much larger clone, so it may be a read error. This sequence joins TRBV5-1 and TRBJ2-1, with 15 bases aligning to TRBD2. The CDR3 has 16 amino acids. CDR1 is SGHRS and CDR2 is YFSETQ in the germline V gene. Trimming at V came to 1 base and at J to 8 bases, leaving 4 bases not matched to a gene. The chain's CDR3 is CASSLRTSGGAHEQFF. The DNA for the CDR3 is TGCGCCAGCAGCTTGAGGACTAGCGGGGGGGCCCATGAGCAGTTCTTC. Filled out from reference TRBV5-1 and TRBJ2-1, the complete variable domain reads KAGVTQTPRYLIKTRGQQVTLSCSPISGHRSVSWYQQTPGQGLQFLFEYFSETQRNKGNFPGRFSGRQFSNSRSEMNVSTLELGDSALYLCASSLRTSGGAHEQFFGPGTRLTVL.